The rows below give T cell receptor beta chains drawn from one sample of a study of post-analysis software for immune sequencing data. TCRdb re-called the PCR reads with MiXCR, one entry per CDR3 protein. The sample has hundreds of thousands of distinct CDR3 sequences, roughly 27% seen once; the top ten hold around 0.56%. Material: blood. These receptors were collected from a girl aged 10-17 years with multiple sclerosis. Both conserved end residues are part of each CDR3. D genes are given only for firm matches.

v_gene: TRBV2; j_gene: TRBJ2-5; d_gene: TRBD2; CDR3aa: CASRDPAGDQETQYF
v_gene: TRBV6-5; j_gene: TRBJ1-1; d_gene: -; CDR3aa: CASSYSGSPGGAFF
v_gene: TRBV10-3; j_gene: TRBJ2-3; d_gene: -; CDR3aa: CAISDGGTDTRYF
v_gene: TRBV14; j_gene: TRBJ1-2; d_gene: -; CDR3aa: CASSQGAGFTF
v_gene: TRBV10-3; j_gene: TRBJ2-1; d_gene: -; CDR3aa: CAIRNRYNEQFF
v_gene: TRBV3-1; j_gene: TRBJ2-6; d_gene: TRBD1; CDR3aa: CASSLGQGLSGANVLTF
v_gene: TRBV9; j_gene: TRBJ2-1; d_gene: TRBD2; CDR3aa: CASSGGPQRDLYEQFF
v_gene: TRBV7-2; j_gene: TRBJ2-3; d_gene: -; CDR3aa: CASSFSSGTDTQYF
v_gene: TRBV7-9; j_gene: TRBJ1-2; d_gene: TRBD1; CDR3aa: CASTPRTGTNYGYTF
v_gene: TRBV2; j_gene: TRBJ2-3; d_gene: TRBD1; CDR3aa: CATGQGDTDTQYF
v_gene: TRBV19; j_gene: TRBJ1-1; d_gene: -; CDR3aa: CASSQLVDSTEAFF
v_gene: TRBV12-3/TRBV12-4; j_gene: TRBJ2-7; d_gene: -; CDR3aa: CASSLFNSYEQYF
v_gene: TRBV9; j_gene: TRBJ1-4; d_gene: -; CDR3aa: CASSVDTPGGTNEKLFF
v_gene: TRBV20-1; j_gene: TRBJ1-5; d_gene: -; CDR3aa: CSARERQRQPQHF
v_gene: TRBV2; j_gene: TRBJ2-7; d_gene: -; CDR3aa: CASIRPSSYEQYF
v_gene: TRBV9; j_gene: TRBJ2-5; d_gene: TRBD1; CDR3aa: CASSVTRDRQETQYF
v_gene: TRBV12-3/TRBV12-4; j_gene: TRBJ2-7; d_gene: TRBD2; CDR3aa: CASKGVAGDPEQYF
v_gene: TRBV5-4; j_gene: TRBJ2-4; d_gene: -; CDR3aa: CASSSTGLGGAKNIQDF
v_gene: TRBV25-1; j_gene: TRBJ1-6; d_gene: -; CDR3aa: CASSDPPGNSPLHF
v_gene: TRBV7-9; j_gene: -; d_gene: -; CDR3aa: CASTKTTLTYEQYF
v_gene: TRBV9; j_gene: TRBJ1-3; d_gene: -; CDR3aa: CASSLTVTGAHGNTIYF
v_gene: TRBV7-2; j_gene: TRBJ2-1; d_gene: TRBD2; CDR3aa: CASSPGGRGENEQFF
v_gene: TRBV6-6; j_gene: -; d_gene: TRBD1; CDR3aa: CASSDRGVQETQYF
v_gene: TRBV6-5; j_gene: TRBJ2-7; d_gene: -; CDR3aa: CASSYSRTSISYEQYF
v_gene: TRBV7-2; j_gene: TRBJ1-6; d_gene: -; CDR3aa: CASTLGDPGYSPLHF
v_gene: TRBV6-6; j_gene: TRBJ1-1; d_gene: -; CDR3aa: CASSYSRGGTEAFF
v_gene: TRBV7-2; j_gene: TRBJ2-3; d_gene: TRBD2; CDR3aa: CASSLAVGSGGFASTDTQYF
v_gene: TRBV7-2; j_gene: TRBJ1-3; d_gene: -; CDR3aa: CASSLAMVGPGNTIYF
v_gene: TRBV10-3; j_gene: TRBJ2-1; d_gene: -; CDR3aa: CAIRPIVSTSNEQFF
v_gene: TRBV5-5; j_gene: TRBJ2-5; d_gene: -; CDR3aa: CASSLAPSRGQEIQYF
v_gene: TRBV20-1; j_gene: TRBJ2-3; d_gene: -; CDR3aa: CSVRGVSTDTQYF
v_gene: TRBV29-1; j_gene: TRBJ2-7; d_gene: -; CDR3aa: CSVVQGRNEQYF
v_gene: TRBV10-3; j_gene: TRBJ2-1; d_gene: -; CDR3aa: CAISGRSSGSYNEQFF
v_gene: TRBV4-3; j_gene: TRBJ2-1; d_gene: TRBD2; CDR3aa: CASSQDSTSGSPYNEQFF
v_gene: TRBV5-1; j_gene: TRBJ2-5; d_gene: -; CDR3aa: CASSLEGGATQYF
v_gene: TRBV24-1; j_gene: TRBJ2-5; d_gene: -; CDR3aa: CATSDFGYKGMETQYF
v_gene: TRBV29-1; j_gene: TRBJ1-2; d_gene: -; CDR3aa: CSVEVGGGRFNSGYTF
v_gene: TRBV4-3; j_gene: -; d_gene: -; CDR3aa: CASSLRTAGDYNEQYF
v_gene: TRBV29-1; j_gene: TRBJ1-3; d_gene: -; CDR3aa: CSVIVHSSGNTIYF
v_gene: TRBV5-1; j_gene: TRBJ2-5; d_gene: TRBD2; CDR3aa: CASSWASGQETQYF
v_gene: TRBV5-1; j_gene: TRBJ2-7; d_gene: TRBD1; CDR3aa: CASSPSVDRVLNEQYF
v_gene: TRBV2; j_gene: TRBJ1-1; d_gene: -; CDR3aa: CASRGPGTMNTEAFF
v_gene: TRBV29-1; j_gene: TRBJ1-1; d_gene: -; CDR3aa: CSVLRSLRNTEAFF
v_gene: TRBV2; j_gene: TRBJ2-5; d_gene: -; CDR3aa: CAAVGETQYF
v_gene: TRBV5-4; j_gene: TRBJ2-7; d_gene: -; CDR3aa: CASSLPGPTSYEQYF
v_gene: TRBV3-1; j_gene: TRBJ2-5; d_gene: TRBD1; CDR3aa: CASSRGQGAVYQETQYF
v_gene: TRBV29-1; j_gene: TRBJ1-2; d_gene: -; CDR3aa: CSANLGGTYGYTF
v_gene: TRBV12-3/TRBV12-4; j_gene: TRBJ2-3; d_gene: TRBD2; CDR3aa: CASSLDGSGRGADAQYF
v_gene: TRBV7-8; j_gene: TRBJ1-2; d_gene: -; CDR3aa: CASSLTSAGDGYTF
v_gene: TRBV2; j_gene: TRBJ2-7; d_gene: -; CDR3aa: CAGSGAGSGYEQYF
v_gene: TRBV6-1; j_gene: TRBJ2-7; d_gene: -; CDR3aa: CASSEWGSGREQYF
v_gene: TRBV25-1; j_gene: TRBJ2-3; d_gene: -; CDR3aa: CASSVRGGGTDTQYF
v_gene: TRBV20-1; j_gene: TRBJ2-5; d_gene: -; CDR3aa: CSAELLQETQYF
v_gene: TRBV7-2; j_gene: TRBJ1-2; d_gene: -; CDR3aa: CASSTHREYGYTF
v_gene: TRBV7-2; j_gene: TRBJ2-3; d_gene: TRBD2; CDR3aa: CASSLHRGGLDTQYF
v_gene: TRBV12-5; j_gene: TRBJ1-1; d_gene: -; CDR3aa: CASGLVRETREWPEAFF
v_gene: TRBV9; j_gene: TRBJ2-1; d_gene: -; CDR3aa: CASSVEILLSNEQFF
v_gene: TRBV18; j_gene: TRBJ2-1; d_gene: TRBD2; CDR3aa: CASSPPWTGTSGTYNEQFF
v_gene: TRBV29-1; j_gene: TRBJ2-5; d_gene: -; CDR3aa: CSVSGPVAQYF